The source of this T cell receptor beta chain is a study of graft-versus-host responses after intestinal transplantation. Study details: Recipients had transplants, and these were multivisceral, liver-intestinal, or isolated intestinal. Every recipient had anti-thymocyte globulin induction and approximately three years of tacrolimus plus steroids. Study-wide results and caveats: GvH clones surfaced in recipient marrow, some emerging earlier in ileum or blood. Allografts of one patient group, those with graft-donor T cell macrochimerism, had high graft-versus-host to host-versus-graft clonal ratios.

This CDR3 has 13 residues. V shed 2 bases and J 9 bases; nucleotides not matched to a gene: 2. In germline, CDR1 is SGHTA, CDR2 FQGTGA. Profiling relied on immunoSEQ multiplex PCR, and the TCRdb table lists in-frame clones only, not all of them. Among some 110,000 clones, about 92% were seen once, and the ten largest hold 1.2%. Concerning this clone itself: What it binds is unknown.

The J gene is TRBJ2-1, the V gene TRBV7-3, with TRBD2 matching 9 bases. The sequence was collected from a human donor who was the organ donor for an intestinal transplant. Sequencing was performed on unstimulated CD8+ T cells sorted from spleen or lymph node cells, taken before transplant. The CDR3 reads CASSLGSGGEQFF. In DNA form, the CDR3 reads TGTGCCAGCAGCTTAGGTAGCGGGGGTGAGCAGTTCTTC.